This T cell receptor beta chain was identified during a study of T cell responses to AZD1222 COVID-19 vaccine. Broader study findings: There were mostly white British donors and more females than males, and clonal diversity was possibly underestimated. Repertoires were obtained solely post-peak T cell response. Receipt of two AZD1222 doses was followed by a rise in Spike-specific TCR breadth and depth. Just a handful of AZD1222 recipients tested seropositive at baseline.

CDR1 is MDHEN and CDR2 is SYDVKM in the germline V gene. This CDR3 has 14 amino acids. V lost 5 bases and J 1 base, leaving 11 bases between the germline ends. Sequencing used immunoSEQ multiplex PCR; TCRdb keeps in-frame clones, though not all of them. The sample yields 100,000 to 150,000 clones, about 85% seen once. In regard to this clone: The antigen remains undetermined.

The rearrangement links TRBV28 to TRBJ1-2; D is unresolved. The input for sequencing was peripheral blood, taken on day 0 of AZD1222 vaccination. The sequence was obtained from an adult in good health. CDR3 in amino acids: CASSGIYSNYGYTF. In nucleotides, the CDR3 is TGTGCCAGCAGTGGCATTTACAGTAACTATGGCTACACCTTC.